These T cell receptor beta chains were read from a single sample in a study of cytomegalovirus exposure and HLA in healthy donors. Assay used: immunoSEQ multiplex PCR; TCRdb lists only in-frame clones, some missing. The sample shows over 65,000 clones, around 72% of them seen only once. The specimen was PBMCs. The origin of the receptors is a woman in her thirties in good health and CMV-seropositive. Both conserved end residues are part of each CDR3. D genes are given only for firm matches. Clone sizes are given selectively: once, few, many, or a class where the clone is expanded.

v_call	j_call	clone_size	d_call	cdr3_nt	cdr3_aa
TRBV7-8	TRBJ2-1	once	TRBD1	TGTGCCAGCATCAAAGCCTCCCGGGACAGTTCCTACAATGAGCAGTTCTTC	CASIKASRDSSYNEQFF
TRBV7-2	TRBJ2-2	.	TRBD2	TGTGCCAGCAGCTCCCGATCCGGGACTAGTCCCGCCACCGGGGAGCTGTTTTTT	CASSSRSGTSPATGELFF
TRBV5-6	TRBJ2-1	.	.	TGTGCCAGCAGCTTGGACTACGAAAGCTCCTACAATGAGCAGTTCTTC	CASSLDYESSYNEQFF
TRBV28	TRBJ1-5	.	.	TGTGCCGTCCGGGGGGGAAATCAGCCCCAGCATTTT	CAVRGGNQPQHF
TRBV2	TRBJ2-7	.	TRBD2	TGTGCCAGCAGTAGGGGACTAGCGGGAGCTTCCTACGAGCAGTACTTC	CASSRGLAGASYEQYF
TRBV5-5	TRBJ1-5	.	.	TGTGCCAGCAGCTTGGAGATCAGGGGCGGAGAACAGCCCCAGCATTTT	CASSLEIRGGEQPQHF
TRBV7-9	TRBJ2-5	.	TRBD2	TGTGCCAGCAGCTTATCTCTAGCGGGACAAGAGACCCAGTACTTC	CASSLSLAGQETQYF
TRBV6-4	TRBJ2-3	.	TRBD2	TGTGCCAGCAGTCAGACTAGCGGGAGTGGAGATACGCAGTATTTT	CASSQTSGSGDTQYF
TRBV27	TRBJ2-7	.	.	TGTGCCAGCAGTCGACCCGATCGTTGGGCGGGGTTAAAGGAGCAGTACTTC	CASSRPDRWAGLKEQYF
TRBV6-1	TRBJ1-3	.	.	TGTGCCAGCAGCCCTACTGCCTTCTCTGGAAACACCATATATTTT	CASSPTAFSGNTIYF
TRBV25-1	TRBJ1-1	.	.	TGTGCCAGCAGTGGGGCAGGGCTGTACACTGAAGCTTTCTTT	CASSGAGLYTEAFF
TRBV6-6	TRBJ2-7	few	TRBD2	TGTGCCAGCTGGACGGGAGGGCCGGAGATGCAGTACTTC	CASWTGGPEMQYF
TRBV29-1	TRBJ1-2	.	TRBD1	TGCAGCGTTGTCCCCGGGACAGGGAACTATGGCTACACCTTC	CSVVPGTGNYGYTF
TRBV10-3	TRBJ2-7	.	TRBD1	TGTGCCATCAGTGAGTGGGGACAGGGGACAGGCGAGCAGTACTTC	CAISEWGQGTGEQYF
TRBV5-1	TRBJ2-5	.	.	TGCGCCAGCAGCCCTGATGGGGGAGGTAGGCAAGAGACCCAGTACTTC	CASSPDGGGRQETQYF
TRBV5-1	TRBJ2-7	.	.	TGCGCCAGCAGCCTCGAGACTAGTCCCTCCTACGAGCAGTACTTC	CASSLETSPSYEQYF
TRBV5-1	TRBJ2-1	.	.	TGCGCCAGCACCAGGACAGACAATGAGCAGTTCTTC	CASTRTDNEQFF
TRBV11-2	TRBJ2-2	.	.	TGTGCCAGCAGCGCCACCGGGGGTACGGGCGGGGAGCTGTTTTTT	CASSATGGTGGELFF
TRBV7-2	TRBJ2-3	.	TRBD2	TGTGCCAGCAGCTTAGAGGGTAGCGGGAGGGCCAAAGATACGCAGTATTTT	CASSLEGSGRAKDTQYF
TRBV7-8	TRBJ2-1	.	TRBD1	TGTGCCAGCAGCTTAGGCGCAGGACAGGGCCATGAGCAGTTCTTC	CASSLGAGQGHEQFF
TRBV10-3	TRBJ2-6	.	TRBD2	TGTGCCATCAGTGGGGGGGGCTCTGGGGCCAACGTCCTGACTTTC	CAISGGGSGANVLTF
TRBV28	TRBJ2-3	once	TRBD1	TGTGCCAGCAGTTCGTTACAGGGGGGCACAGATACGCAGTATTTT	CASSSLQGGTDTQYF
TRBV9	TRBJ2-7	few	.	TGTGCCAGCAGTCCCCAAACAGGGAGCAGCGAGCAGTACTTC	CASSPQTGSSEQYF
TRBV6-5	TRBJ2-7	.	.	TGTGCCAGCAGTTACTTAGGGAGCTACGAGCAGTACTTC	CASSYLGSYEQYF
TRBV9	TRBJ2-1	.	TRBD1	TGTGCCAGCAGTCAAACCGGGACAGGGCGTTACAATGAGCAGTTCTTC	CASSQTGTGRYNEQFF
TRBV5-8	TRBJ2-5	.	TRBD1	TGTGCCAGCAGCTTGGTGGGACAGAAAGAGACCCAGTACTTC	CASSLVGQKETQYF
TRBV29-1	TRBJ2-5	once	.	TGCAGCGTTGAGGGGGTAACCCGGGGGGAGACCCAGTACTTC	CSVEGVTRGETQYF
TRBV28	TRBJ1-1	.	TRBD1	TGTGCCAGCACTCCCGGGACAGTACGAGGAAAGGCTTTCTTT	CASTPGTVRGKAFF
TRBV7-2	TRBJ2-5	once	TRBD2	TGTGCCAGCAGCTTAGGTAGCGGGAGAAGGGAGACCCAGTACTTC	CASSLGSGRRETQYF
TRBV20-1	TRBJ2-3	.	TRBD2	TGCAGTTCGGGAGGGCCATATACGCAGTATTTT	CSSGGPYTQYF
TRBV7-9	TRBJ2-2	.	TRBD2	TGTGCCGGTCGATCCGGGACTAGCTGGACCGGGGAGCTGTTTTTT	CAGRSGTSWTGELFF
TRBV6-1	TRBJ1-6	.	TRBD1	TGTGCCAGCCTAACAGGGGGAAATTCACCCCTCCACTTT	CASLTGGNSPLHF
TRBV28	TRBJ1-2	.	TRBD1	TGTGCCAGCAGGTCACAGGGGGCCCTTGATGGCTACACCTTC	CASRSQGALDGYTF
TRBV7-9	TRBJ2-1	.	TRBD2	TGTGCCAGCAGCTTACCCTTACTAGCGGGAGGGCCGAGTAATGAGCAGTTCTTC	CASSLPLLAGGPSNEQFF
TRBV11-3	TRBJ2-2	.	.	TGTGCCAGCAGCTTAACTAGAAACGGGGAGCTGTTTTTT	CASSLTRNGELFF
TRBV7-9	TRBJ2-5	.	.	TGTGCCAGCAGCTTAAGGAGGGGGGGGGCTGAGGAGACCCAGTACTTC	CASSLRRGGAEETQYF
TRBV7-9	TRBJ1-4	.	TRBD1	TGTGCCAGCAGCTTGGGACAGGGTCCCGGGTTTTTT	CASSLGQGPGFF
TRBV4-2	TRBJ2-5	.	TRBD2	TGTGCCAGCAGCCTGGGCGGGGGAAGCACTCAAGAGACCCAGTACTTC	CASSLGGGSTQETQYF
TRBV13	TRBJ2-7	.	TRBD2	TGTGCCAGCAGCCCTAGACTAGCGGGATTGGGAGAGCAGTACTTC	CASSPRLAGLGEQYF
TRBV5-6	TRBJ2-3	.	TRBD1	TGTGCCAGCAGCTGGAAATTATCCGGGACAGTCACAGATACGCAGTATTTT	CASSWKLSGTVTDTQYF